The clone carrying this TCR beta chain was detected a few times. This sample is part of a study of T cells in Graves' hyperthyroidism and ophthalmopathy. For the study at large: Prior to any treatment, at the point of initial diagnosis, peripheral blood was collected.

Researchers amplified the TCR beta CDR3 regions from RNA transcripts. TCR CDR3 regions were first amplified by RT-PCR with HTBI primers. Each CDR3 protein gets one entry after TCRdb re-called the multiplex PCR reads with MiXCR. The table lists hundreds of thousands of distinct CDR3 sequences, roughly 16% of them singletons. Each diagnosis was grounded in clinical symptoms, serum thyroxine and TRAb, thyroid ultrasound, and orbital computed tomography. The sequence came from a woman aged 25 to 39 with Graves' hyperthyroidism. The sequenced sample consisted of blood.

Written as DNA, the CDR3 is TGTGCCAGCAGTGAGGGGCGGGATAGCACAGATACGCAGTATTTT. Translated, it gives CASSEGRDSTDTQYF. The rearrangement joins TRBV2 to TRBJ2-3; possible D gene TRBD2, 6 bases. This CDR3 has 15 residues. V was pared by 3 bases and J by 0 bases, with 10 bases between. Germline V gives CDR1 SNHLY, CDR2 FYNNEI.